What follows is one T cell receptor beta chain and its context. Its antigen remains unidentified. This sample is part of a study of Graves' ophthalmopathy and Graves' hyperthyroidism. Background on the study: At initial diagnosis, peripheral blood was obtained, and this preceded any treatment.

Each donor who had ophthalmopathy showed moderate-to-severe activity, a CAS of ≥3, a NOSPECS of ≥4, and a duration under 3 months. Notes on the study in general: Appearing in blood as well were most expanded thyroid clonotypes above 0.001 frequency.

The TCR beta CDR3 regions underwent amplification from RNA transcripts. Investigators did first-round RT-PCR with HTBI primers, then second-round multiplex PCR. TCRdb ran MiXCR on the multiplex PCR reads and lists one entry per CDR3 protein. This sample has roughly 480,000 distinct CDR3 sequences; around 15% occur once, and the top ten carry over 8%. Material: blood. The clonotype comes from a woman aged 30 to 39 with Graves' ophthalmopathy.

CDR3 nucleotides: TGTGCCTGGAGCACAGGGAAAGGGGCCTACGAGCAGTACTTC. It yields the protein CAWSTGKGAYEQYF. The genes are TRBV30 and TRBJ2-7, with D perhaps TRBD1 (6 bases). The V gene lost 3 bases and the J gene lost 2 bases, with 14 bases spanning the gap. The CDR3 has 14 amino acids. CDR1 and CDR2 from the germline V gene are GTSNPN and SVGIG (reference sequence). The whole variable domain, remainder taken from reference TRBV30 and TRBJ2-7, is SQTIHQWPATLVQPVGSPLSLECTVEGTSNPNLYWYRQAAGRGLQLLFYSVGIGQISSEVPQNLSASRPQDRQFILSSKKLLLSDSGFYLCAWSTGKGAYEQYFGPGTRLTVT.